This entry concerns a single T cell receptor (beta chain). The sample comes from a study of blood T cells in healthy people across ages. A second PCR of 7 to 11 cycles used a sample-barcoded 5' primer and a J-beta primer mix. TCRdb reprocessed the 5' RACE reads with MiXCR, giving one entry per CDR3 protein. The repertoire holds about 620,000 distinct CDR3 sequences, with under 25% as singletons. The trim removed 5 bases at V and 0 bases at J, leaving 9 bases unmatched. The CDR3 sequence is 16 residues long. Germline loops: CDR1 DFQATT, CDR2 SNEGSKA (reference sequence). V gene TRBV20-1 combines with J gene TRBJ2-1; 8 nucleotides line up with TRBD2. Sequenced material: blood. This clonotype was sampled from a man between 65 and 80 years old in good health. The CDR3 region is CSALRREAASYNEQFF. The CDR3 bases are TGCAGTGCTCTTCGGCGGGAGGCTGCCTCCTACAATGAGCAGTTCTTC.